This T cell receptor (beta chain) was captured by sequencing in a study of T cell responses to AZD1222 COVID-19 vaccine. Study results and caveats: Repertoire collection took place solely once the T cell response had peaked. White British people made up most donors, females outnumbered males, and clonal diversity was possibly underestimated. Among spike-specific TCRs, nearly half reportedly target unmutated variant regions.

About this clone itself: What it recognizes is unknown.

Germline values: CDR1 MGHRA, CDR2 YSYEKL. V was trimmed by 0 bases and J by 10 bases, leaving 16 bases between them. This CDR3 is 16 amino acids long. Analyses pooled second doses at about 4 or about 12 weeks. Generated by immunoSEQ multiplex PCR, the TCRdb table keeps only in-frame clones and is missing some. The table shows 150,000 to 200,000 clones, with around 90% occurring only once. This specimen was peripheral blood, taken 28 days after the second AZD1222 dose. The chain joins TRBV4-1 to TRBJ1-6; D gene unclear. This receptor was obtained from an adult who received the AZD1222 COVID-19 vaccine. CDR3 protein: CASSQEWSALGSPLHF. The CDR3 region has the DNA TGCGCCAGCAGCCAAGAGTGGTCGGCCCTAGGGTCACCCCTCCACTTT.